These 2 T cell receptor beta chains came from one sample sequenced in a study of glioma-infiltrating T cells after dendritic cell vaccination. Profiling relied on immunoSEQ multiplex PCR, and the TCRdb table lists in-frame clones only, not all of them. The top ten hold 15% to 17% of the sample, which has about 92,000 clones, more than 75% seen once. Sample: blood, taken before dendritic cell vaccination. All receptors derive from a human donor with glioblastoma.

This clone was counted only a few times. As DNA, the CDR3 is TGTGCCAGCAGCCAGGCATGGGGGGGCGCGTATGGCTACACCTTC. Amino acids: CASSQAWGGAYGYTF. This chain connects TRBV13 to TRBJ1-2; D is perhaps TRBD1 (6 bases). The CDR3 is made up of 15 amino acids. In germline, CDR1 is PRHDT, CDR2 FYEKMQ (reference sequence). V was shortened by 5 bases and J by 5 bases, with 18 bases between the two germline ends.

J is TRBJ2-7 and V is TRBV5-6, with TRBD2 matching over 7 bases. J gave up 0 bases and V 4 bases, and 7 bases lay outside the gene matches. The CDR3 has 15 residues. Germline CDR1 is SGHDT and CDR2 is YYEEEE. The CDR3, as DNA: TGTGCCAGCAGCCCAACTAGCGACAGCTCCTACGAGCAGTACTTC. This gives the protein CASSPTSDSSYEQYF.